This TCR beta chain was found in a study of T-cell memory formation after mild COVID-19. This clonotype appeared a few times. Its antigen is still unknown. Study observations and caveats: In pre-infection memory, a portion of responding clones appeared, which suggested that cross-reactive memory joined. Clones that contracted clustered mainly in CM and EM if CD4+ and in EMRA if CD8+. Specificity for SARS-CoV-2 was not confirmed among the second-wave clones peaking on day 37.

This CDR3 is built from 13 residues. Trimming left V 1 base short and J 7 bases short, with 12 bases between. The V gene's germline CDR1 is SGHDT and CDR2 YYEEEE. Barcoded TCR alpha and TCR beta cDNA libraries with UMIs came from 5'RACE using constant-segment primers. A single record per CDR3 protein comes from TCRdb applying MiXCR to the 5' RACE reads. The table includes some 62,000 distinct CDR3 sequences, about 10% detected once. The TCR sequence derives from a young man who had mild COVID-19 (a few samples of this study predate the infection). Cell type and time point are not known. Input material: PBMCs or a T cell subset sorted from them (not recorded which). This chain links TRBV5-6 with TRBJ2-7; D is uncertain. The CDR3, as DNA: TGTGCCAGCAGCTTGACACACGGTGGGGAGCAGTACGTC. Its translation is CASSLTHGGEQYV.